The 21 T cell receptor beta chains below were found in one sample sequenced in a study of CD8 T cells in Susac syndrome. The authors reverse transcribed roughly 0.5 to 1 ug RNA with random hexamers. In TCRdb, the immunoSEQ multiplex PCR reads were re-called with MiXCR into one record per CDR3 protein. The sample gives about 130,000 distinct CDR3 sequences, less than 95% of which show up once; about 0.12% is in the top ten. Sequencing input: CD4+ T cells from PBMCs. These receptors all come from a human donor with multiple sclerosis.

This clonotype was counted between two and nine times. V and J are TRBV9 and TRBJ1-2, with D possibly matching TRBD1 (5 bases). This CDR3 has 13 amino acids. The germline CDR1 and CDR2 sequences are SGDLS and YYNGEE. Trimming left V 6 bases short and J 2 bases short, with 11 bases between. CDR3 coding DNA: TGTGCCAGCACTCGGGCAGGGAACTATGGCTACACCTTC. Encoded protein: CASTRAGNYGYTF.

This chain links TRBV15 with TRBJ2-7; TRBD1 matches at 8 bases. CDR3 size: 15 residues. Looked up from germline, CDR1 is LNHNV and CDR2 is YYDKDF (reference sequence). J gave up 6 bases and V 1 base, and 8 bases lay outside the gene matches. Here the CDR3 DNA reads TGTGCCACCAGCAGAGTCCAGGACAGGGACGGCGAGCAGTACTTC. Residues: CATSRVQDRDGEQYF.

Here the CDR3 reads CASRPGTALSYEQYF. The CDR3 DNA reads TGTGCCAGCAGACCCGGGACTGCACTCTCCTACGAGCAGTACTTC. The V call is TRBV12-3 or TRBV12-4, the J call TRBJ2-7; D might be TRBD2 (6 bases). V was cut by 6 bases and J by 0 bases, with 15 bases left in between. The CDR3 sequence is 15 residues long.

The rearrangement uses TRBV6-2 or TRBV6-3 and TRBJ1-2, with 9 bases that match TRBD1. The germline gives CDR1 MNHEY, CDR2 SVGEGT. With V trimmed by 0 bases and J by 3 bases, 2 bases remained unmatched. This CDR3 spans 15 amino acids. As DNA, the CDR3 is TGTGCCAGCAGTTACTCTGGGACAGGGCACTATGGCTACACCTTC. Residues: CASSYSGTGHYGYTF.

This chain uses TRBV30 with TRBJ1-2; D unresolved. Looked up from germline, CDR1 is GTSNPN and CDR2 is SVGIG (reference sequence). The CDR3 spans 13 residues. Trimming left V 2 bases short and J 2 bases short, with 9 bases between. CDR3 loop: CAWSITANYGYTF. In nucleotides, the CDR3 is TGTGCCTGGAGTATCACAGCCAACTATGGCTACACCTTC.

This clonotype appeared a few times. The chain links TRBV27 to TRBJ1-3; D gene unclear. There are 14 residues in the CDR3. Germline loops: CDR1 MNHEY, CDR2 SMNVEV (reference sequence). V lost 5 bases, J lost 0 bases, and 8 bases lay in between. This CDR3 reads CASSPNRSGNTIYF. DNA for the CDR3: TGTGCCAGCAGTCCTAATCGCTCTGGAAACACCATATATTTT.

J is TRBJ1-1 and V is TRBV4-2; 8 bases agree with TRBD1. This CDR3 is built from 14 residues. The ends lost 4 bases at V and 6 bases at J; junction bases unmatched: 7. The germline V gene has CDR1 LGHNA and CDR2 YNFKEQ. The CDR3 DNA follows: TGTGCCAGCAGCCGAGGACAGGGAAGTCCTGAAGCTTTCTTT. Translated: CASSRGQGSPEAFF.

The chain employs TRBV4-3 and TRBJ2-1; TRBD2 is a possible D gene (6 bases). This CDR3 is built from 16 residues. The germline gives CDR1 LGHNA, CDR2 YSLEER. The V end was cut by 4 bases, the J end by 1 base, with 14 bases between. The DNA of the CDR3 is TGCGCCAGCAGCCCCGGAGAGGGGAGGTCCTACAATGAGCAGTTCTTC. Its translation: CASSPGEGRSYNEQFF.

This clonotype turned up a few times. The chain carries TRBV29-1 and TRBJ2-7; 10 bases fit TRBD1. The CDR3 contains 17 residues. V shed 4 bases and J 1 base; nucleotides not matched to a gene: 13. In germline, CDR1 is SQVTM, CDR2 ANQGSEA. This CDR3 reads CSVAGDRGQRFSYEQYF. CDR3 DNA sequence: TGCAGCGTTGCGGGCGACAGGGGGCAGAGGTTTTCCTACGAGCAGTACTTC.

This rearrangement joins TRBV20-1 to TRBJ2-1; TRBD2 matches 10 bases. Germline CDR1 reads DFQATT; CDR2 reads SNEGSKA (reference sequence). The CDR3 runs to 16 residues. V trimming: 2 bases; J trimming: 8 bases; junction bases outside the gene matches: 12. In nucleotides, the CDR3 is TGCAGTGCTAGAAGTCGGTCTAGCGGGAGTTGGTATGAGCAGTTCTTC. It yields the protein CSARSRSSGSWYEQFF.

The chain uses TRBV12-3 or TRBV12-4 and TRBJ2-7; tentatively, D is TRBD1 (6 bases). The CDR3 loop spans 14 amino acids. The V end was cut by 6 bases, the J end by 4 bases, with 16 bases between. The CDR3 protein is CASSQRDMRYEQYF. CDR3 coding DNA: TGTGCCAGCAGCCAGAGGGACATGAGATACGAGCAGTACTTC.

The chain combines TRBV6-5 with TRBJ1-1; the match to TRBD1 covers 7 bases. The V segment lost 6 bases and the J segment 5 bases; nucleotides outside the gene matches: 9. The CDR3 extends over 14 amino acids. Germline CDR1 MNHEY, CDR2 SVGAGI. CDR3 amino acids: CASRRDSQETEAFF. The CDR3 DNA sequence: TGTGCCAGCAGGAGGGACAGCCAGGAGACTGAAGCTTTCTTT.

The chain couples TRBV6-5 to TRBJ1-6; D not certain. The germline CDR1 and CDR2 sequences are MNHEY and SVGAGI. The V gene lost 9 bases and the J gene lost 6 bases, with 15 bases spanning the gap. This CDR3 is 14 amino acids long. CDR3: CASTSRDTNSPLHF. The CDR3 bases are TGTGCCAGTACGTCTAGGGATACTAATTCACCCCTCCACTTT.

The V gene is TRBV20-1, the J gene TRBJ2-3; 11 bases are a match to TRBD2. CDR1 and CDR2 from the germline V gene are DFQATT and SNEGSKA (reference sequence). V was pared by 3 bases and J by 3 bases, with 8 bases of the junction left unmatched. CDR3 length: 16 amino acids. The CDR3 bases are TGCAGTGCTAGCACAATAGCGGGGGGGCTAACAGATACGCAGTATTTT. It yields the protein CSASTIAGGLTDTQYF.

The chain recombines TRBV19 with TRBJ1-1; D call uncertain. The CDR3 sequence is 16 residues long. V gave up 3 bases and J gave up 0 bases, with 14 bases separating them. CDR1 is LNHDA and CDR2 is SQIVND in the germline V gene (reference sequence). The CDR3 protein is CASSISVAALNTEAFF. CDR3 bases: TGTGCCAGTAGTATTAGCGTGGCAGCCTTGAACACTGAAGCTTTCTTT.

The CDR3 bases are TGTGCCAGCAGCACAACGCGGGGGCGCGACAATGAGCAGTTCTTC. This translates into CASSTTRGRDNEQFF. The J gene is TRBJ2-1, the V gene TRBV7-9, with D tentatively TRBD2 (7 bases). CDR3 length equals 15 residues. Per germline, CDR1 SEHNR and CDR2 FQNEAQ (reference sequence). The V end was cut by 5 bases, the J end by 5 bases, with 16 bases between.

DNA of the CDR3: TGCGCCAGCAGCCAAGGATTAGCGGGAGGGAGTGAGCAGTTCTTC. It specifies CASSQGLAGGSEQFF. This chain joins TRBV4-1 and TRBJ2-1, with 11 bases lining up with TRBD2. Germline loops: CDR1 MGHRA, CDR2 YSYEKL. The CDR3 is 15 residues long. V trimming: 1 base; J trimming: 9 bases; junction bases outside the gene matches: 5.

This chain uses TRBV5-1 with TRBJ2-5; D unresolved. The V end was cut by 5 bases, the J end by 0 bases, with 14 bases between. Germline CDR1 SGHRS, CDR2 YFSETQ. CDR3 length: 15 residues. CDR3 sequence reads: CASSPGATYQETQYF. For the CDR3, the DNA is TGCGCCAGCAGTCCTGGTGCGACGTACCAAGAGACCCAGTACTTC.

The J gene is TRBJ2-2, the V gene TRBV4-1; D might be TRBD1 or TRBD2, each matching 6 bases. Trimming removed 2 bases at V and 3 bases at J, with 13 bases between. Per germline, CDR1 MGHRA and CDR2 YSYEKL. The CDR3 has 16 amino acids. The CDR3, as DNA: TGCGCCAGCAGCCAACCGGGGGCCCTCGACACCGGGGAGCTGTTTTTT. It encodes CASSQPGALDTGELFF.

This rearrangement joins TRBV7-2 to TRBJ2-2; a possible D gene is TRBD2 (5 bases). CDR1 is SGHTA and CDR2 is FQGNSA in the germline V gene. V lost 9 bases and J lost 3, with 11 bases in between. The CDR3 extends over 13 amino acids. The DNA of the CDR3 is TGTGCCAGGGAGTTGGAGGACACCGGGGAGCTGTTTTTT. Residues: CARELEDTGELFF.

V and J are TRBV30 and TRBJ1-1; the D is unclear. This CDR3 spans 12 amino acids. V lost 4 bases and J 4 bases, leaving 10 bases between the germline ends. The V gene's germline CDR1 is GTSNPN and CDR2 SVGIG (reference sequence). CDR3 DNA: TGTGCCTGGAACGCTCCCCCCACTGAAGCTTTCTTT. It yields the protein CAWNAPPTEAFF.